A single sample gave rise to the 2 T cell receptor beta chains below, sequenced in a study of blood T cell repertoires in COVID-19. Generated by immunoSEQ multiplex PCR, the TCRdb table keeps only in-frame clones and is missing some. The sample includes around 280,000 clones, roughly 86% of them seen just once. The specimen was peripheral blood. The source is a man in his 70s with acute or convalescent COVID-19.

The CDR3 protein is CASSLPGTSGYTQYF. CDR3 DNA: TGTGCCAGCAGCTTACCGGGGACTAGCGGTTATACGCAGTATTTT. The V gene is TRBV7-2, the J gene TRBJ2-3; the match to TRBD2 covers 11 bases. V lost 2 bases and J lost 7; bases outside the gene matches: 5. The CDR3 runs to 15 residues. Germline V gives CDR1 SGHTA, CDR2 FQGNSA.

The CDR3 nucleotides are TGTGCCAGCAGCAAGGCGGTTTCCACAGATACGCAGTATTTT. Protein product: CASSKAVSTDTQYF. The rearrangement links TRBV21-1 to TRBJ2-3; the D segment call TRBD2 is taken from the table without a DNA check. TRBV21-1 is marked as a pseudogene. CDR3 length equals 14 residues.